In its sample, the clone carrying this TCR beta chain was seen a few times. What it binds is unknown. Via MiXCR, TCRdb re-called the reads, giving one row per CDR3 protein. The table has about 69,000 distinct CDR3 sequences, about 30% seen once. The germline V and J ends were trimmed by 8 bases and 1 base, with 17 bases remaining between them. The CDR3 consists of 15 residues. The germline V gene has CDR1 MDHEN and CDR2 SYDVKM. The data derive from a study of T cell repertoires in cytomegalovirus infection. Overall study context: It was the public TCR beta signatures that indicated both CMV infection and matching HLA type.

This TCR was sampled from a human donor in good health (CMV status not recorded). Some clones in this sample may be carry-over from other donors' samples. The chain couples TRBV28 to TRBJ1-1; a weak D match, TRBD1 (5 bases). The input for sequencing was CD8+ T cells from cultured PBMCs, taken from culture after CMV antigen stimulation. The CDR3 is CASYSTERKNTEAFF. The CDR3 nucleotides are TGTGCCAGCTACTCGACAGAGAGAAAGAACACTGAAGCTTTCTTT.